The rows below give T cell receptor beta chains drawn from one sample of a study of technical replicates of blood from a handful of donors. TCRdb keeps only in-frame clones here, not all; method: immunoSEQ multiplex PCR. Of approximately 82,000 clones in the sample, 75% to 95% were seen once. The sample comprised T cells isolated from PBMCs. These receptor sequences come from a human donor in good health. Each CDR3 is given with its conserved first and last residue. Fields, in order: D gene, V gene, J gene, CDR3 length, CDR3 protein, CDR3 DNA. D genes are given only for firm matches.

.	TRBV28	TRBJ2-1	16	CASSPFPGSVYNEQFF	TGTGCCAGCAGTCCTTTCCCTGGTAGCGTCTACAATGAGCAGTTCTTC
.	TRBV10-1	TRBJ2-3	10	CAGERDTQYF	TGCGCCGGGGAGAGGGATACGCAGTATTTT
TRBD1	TRBV2	TRBJ2-7	13	CASSVNRGYEQYF	TGTGCCAGCAGTGTAAACAGGGGGTACGAGCAGTACTTC
.	TRBV14	TRBJ2-2	14	CASSQGLGRGELFF	TGTGCCAGCAGCCAAGGATTGGGCCGCGGGGAGCTGTTTTTT
.	TRBV10-3	TRBJ2-1	18	CAISELGQKGGPGNEQFF	TGTGCCATCAGTGAGCTCGGACAGAAGGGAGGGCCCGGCAATGAGCAGTTCTTC
.	TRBV21-1	TRBJ2-2	17	CASSNRTGDPSTGELFF	TGTGCCAGCAGCAACCGGACAGGCGATCCCTCTACCGGGGAGCTGTTTTTT
.	TRBV27	TRBJ2-2	18	CASSLSLLIAPNTGELFF	TGTGCCAGCAGTTTATCCCTCTTGATAGCACCGAACACCGGGGAGCTGTTTTTT
TRBD2	TRBV6-1	TRBJ2-3	15	CASKSDLGRTDTQYF	TGTGCCAGCAAAAGTGATCTCGGGAGGACAGATACGCAGTATTTT
TRBD1	TRBV29-1	TRBJ2-2	13	CSVETGATGELFF	TGCAGCGTCGAGACAGGGGCTACCGGGGAGCTGTTTTTT
.	TRBV28	TRBJ1-2	18	CASSLLSPQPTGNYGYTF	TGTGCCAGCAGTTTACTTTCCCCCCAACCGACAGGAAACTATGGCTACACCTTC
TRBD2	TRBV5-1	TRBJ2-3	18	CASSLGLAGGLSTDTQYF	TGCGCCAGCAGCTTGGGACTAGCGGGAGGTCTCAGCACAGATACGCAGTATTTT
.	TRBV10-1	TRBJ2-3	13	CASSPGFTDTQYF	TGCGCCAGCTCTCCGGGGTTCACAGATACGCAGTATTTT